Shown below are 17 T cell receptor beta chains from a single sample sequenced in a study of blood T cell repertoires in COVID-19. Sequenced by immunoSEQ multiplex PCR; TCRdb stores in-frame clones only, minus some. This sample carries 250,000 to 350,000 clones, approximately 86% of them seen once, and the ten largest clones take around 1%. The sequencing input was PBMCs or T cells enriched from blood (not recorded which). The receptors here all came from a woman aged 25-40 years who had recovered from COVID-19.

V and J are TRBV5-1 and TRBJ1-2, with 7 bases aligning to TRBD1. The CDR3 is 15 residues long. V gave up 4 bases and J gave up 4 bases; unmatched junction bases: 10. Looked up from germline, CDR1 is SGHRS and CDR2 is YFSETQ. Here the CDR3 reads CASSGGQVEVYGYTF. The CDR3 bases are TGCGCCAGCAGCGGCGGACAGGTTGAGGTCTATGGCTACACCTTC.

This clone was observed a few times. The rearrangement joins TRBV5-1 to TRBJ1-1, with 7 nucleotides matching TRBD1. CDR1 is SGHRS and CDR2 is YFSETQ in the germline V gene. This CDR3 has 13 amino acids. The ends lost 1 base at V and 8 bases at J; junction bases unmatched: 5. The CDR3 sequence: CASSLKGGEEAFF. The CDR3 nucleotides read TGCGCCAGCAGCTTGAAAGGGGGCGAGGAAGCTTTCTTT.

The V gene is TRBV28, the J gene TRBJ2-5, with TRBD2 matching 8 bases. The V gene's germline CDR1 is MDHEN and CDR2 SYDVKM. The CDR3 consists of 13 residues. Trimming took 6 bases from V and 4 from J; bases not matched to a gene: 4. The CDR3 region has the DNA TGTGCCAGCAGCGGGGGGGCTCGAGAGACCCAGTACTTC. Encoded protein: CASSGGARETQYF.

The chain carries TRBV6-5 and TRBJ1-2; no reliable D call. V lost 2 bases, J lost 0 bases, and 7 bases lay in between. There are 14 residues in the CDR3. Per the germline V gene, CDR1 is MNHEY and CDR2 is SVGAGI. Here the CDR3 DNA reads TGTGCCAGCAGTTACGCGGAGTCTAACTATGGCTACACCTTC. Protein: CASSYAESNYGYTF.

This rearrangement joins TRBV5-1 to TRBJ2-3, with D uncertain. This CDR3 is built from 14 residues. The V gene lost 0 bases and the J gene lost 2 bases, with 7 bases spanning the gap. CDR1 is SGHRS and CDR2 is YFSETQ in the germline V gene. The CDR3 reads CASSLVAATDTQYF. CDR3 DNA: TGCGCCAGCAGCTTGGTAGCAGCCACAGATACGCAGTATTTT.

The chain is built from TRBV19 and TRBJ2-1; possible D gene TRBD2, 5 bases. CDR3 length equals 19 residues. CDR1 LNHDA and CDR2 SQIVND come from the germline V gene (reference sequence). The V and J ends lost 6 bases and 8 bases respectively, with 32 bases between them. The CDR3 reads CASRTGWERNSVLRDEQFF. As DNA, the CDR3 is TGTGCCAGTAGGACCGGGTGGGAGCGGAATTCCGTTTTAAGAGATGAGCAGTTCTTC.

The V and J genes are TRBV9 and TRBJ2-1, with D perhaps matching TRBD2 (5 bases). From germline, CDR1 is SGDLS and CDR2 YYNGEE. The CDR3 contains 13 residues. Trimming cost V 1 base and J 4 bases, with 6 bases left between them. CDR3 in amino acids: CASSVRDYNEQFF. The CDR3 coding sequence is TGTGCCAGCAGCGTACGGGATTACAATGAGCAGTTCTTC.

J is TRBJ2-1 and V is TRBV7-3; D unclear. The CDR3 is made up of 13 amino acids. Trimming took off 2 bases at V and 7 bases at J, with 9 bases between the two ends. The V gene's germline CDR1 is SGHTA and CDR2 FQGTGA. The CDR3 nucleotides are TGTGCCAGCAGCTTACGGGTCCTAAATGAGCAGTTCTTC. Amino acids: CASSLRVLNEQFF.

This clone is a singleton in its sample. V gene TRBV3-1 (or the pseudogene TRBV3-2) combines with J gene TRBJ1-1; TRBD1 aligns across 10 bases. Germline lookup yields CDR1 LGHDT and CDR2 YNNKEL (reference sequence). Trimming at V came to 7 bases and at J to 5 bases, leaving 7 bases not matched to a gene. The CDR3 has 14 amino acids. The CDR3 DNA reads TGTGCCAGCATCGACAGGGGGCGCCGGACTGAAGCTTTCTTT. Amino acid sequence: CASIDRGRRTEAFF.

This clone was recorded only once. The chain employs TRBV25-1 and TRBJ1-2, with TRBD1 identical over 8 bases. Trimming removed 0 bases from V and 7 bases from J; junction bases left unmatched: 16. This CDR3 is built from 18 residues. Germline V gene sequence: CDR1 MGHDK, CDR2 SYGVNS. The CDR3 loop reads CASSEYVGGRGPDGGYTF. CDR3 nucleotide sequence: TGTGCCAGCAGTGAATATGTGGGAGGCAGGGGGCCTGACGGTGGCTACACCTTC.

The rearrangement joins TRBV6-5 to TRBJ2-7; 8 positions match TRBD1. This CDR3 has 12 amino acids. Germline trimming cut 6 bases from V and 5 bases from J; bases unmatched to any gene: 3. CDR1 and CDR2 (germline): MNHEY, SVGAGI. CDR3 loop: CASRTGDNEQYF. CDR3 coding DNA: TGTGCCAGCAGGACAGGGGACAACGAGCAGTACTTC.

The genes are TRBV27 and TRBJ2-7; 8 bases are shared with TRBD2. Germline V CDR1 and CDR2: MNHEY, SMNVEV (reference sequence). The CDR3 sequence is 16 residues long. V was pared by 2 bases and J by 2 bases, with 8 bases of the junction left unmatched. The CDR3 is CASSLGPTGGPYEQYF. The DNA of the CDR3 is TGTGCCAGCAGTTTAGGTCCCACGGGAGGGCCCTACGAGCAGTACTTC.

The V and J genes are TRBV29-1 and TRBJ1-1; 7 positions agree with TRBD1. Trimming cost V 6 bases and J 2 bases; bases outside gene matches: 6. The CDR3 extends over 13 amino acids. Germline CDR1 and CDR2: SQVTM and ANQGSEA. This chain's CDR3 is CSVPGQRNTEAFF. CDR3 bases: TGCAGCGTGCCGGGACAGAGAAACACTGAAGCTTTCTTT.

V and J are TRBV28 and TRBJ1-5; D unresolved. Trimming stripped 6 bases from V and 1 base from J, with 16 bases between. Looked up from germline, CDR1 is MDHEN and CDR2 is SYDVKM. This CDR3 is built from 16 residues. The CDR3 nucleotides read TGTGCCAGCAGACTGAAAAACAGTGGCAGCAATCAGCCCCAGCATTTT. Its translation is CASRLKNSGSNQPQHF.

This clone was seen only once. The J gene is TRBJ2-7, the V gene TRBV12-3 or TRBV12-4; D is possibly TRBD1 (5 bases). Trimming took off 6 bases at V and 4 bases at J, with 10 bases between the two ends. The CDR3 loop spans 12 amino acids. The CDR3 loop reads CASSLDSYEQYF. CDR3 bases: TGTGCCAGCAGCCTAGACAGTTACGAGCAGTACTTC.

V is TRBV29-1 and J is TRBJ1-3, with D uncertain. Trimming took 0 bases from V and 4 from J, leaving 16 bases between them. The CDR3 contains 16 residues. Germline V gives CDR1 SQVTM, CDR2 ANQGSEA. The CDR3 loop is CSVEEGNGLPGNTIYF. CDR3 bases: TGCAGCGTTGAAGAGGGTAATGGGCTCCCAGGAAACACCATATATTTT.

In its sample, this clone was seen once. This chain connects TRBV24-1 to TRBJ1-5; D might be TRBD1 (5 bases). The germline V and J ends were trimmed by 5 bases and 3 bases, with 13 bases remaining between them. The CDR3 length is 15 residues. Germline V gives CDR1 KGHDR, CDR2 SFDVKD. The CDR3 spells CATSVAQALNQPQHF. The CDR3 DNA follows: TGTGCCACCAGTGTTGCACAGGCCCTCAATCAGCCCCAGCATTTT.